This record looks at one TCR beta chain sequence and its context. Its antigen is unidentified. Total RNA, at approximately 4,000 ng, went into every TCR library. A template switching step added UMIs, each with a 6-nucleotide sample barcode. No DNA is given; TCRdb re-called the 5' RACE reads and lists each CDR3 protein once. This sample's table has approximately 300,000 distinct CDR3 sequences. The data originate from a study of monozygotic twins with inflammatory bowel disease. Study findings and constraints: Researchers were unable to tell different T cell subtypes apart. Similarity of repertoires did not differ between concordant and discordant twins, possibly from limited power.

Per the germline V gene, CDR1 is SGHTA and CDR2 is FQGNSA. This CDR3 contains 15 residues. What was sequenced was blood. This chain links TRBV7-2 with TRBJ1-5; TCRdb returns TRBD1, unconfirmable since there is no DNA. The sequence was collected from a human donor with ulcerative colitis or Crohn's disease, or a healthy co-twin of an affected twin (not recorded which). This chain's CDR3 is CASSLGHGSNQPQHF. The whole variable domain, remainder taken from reference TRBV7-2 and TRBJ1-5, is GAGVSQSPSNKVTEKGKDVELRCDPISGHTALYWYRQSLGQGLEFLIYFQGNSAPDKSGLPSDRFSAERTGGSVSTLTIQRTQQEDSAVYLCASSLGHGSNQPQHFGDGTRLSIL.